The T cell receptor (beta chain) under discussion was sequenced for a study of blood T cell repertoires in COVID-19. About the research overall: Sites in the United States, Italy and Spain provided acute and convalescent COVID-19 samples. Nucleic acid was either cDNA or gDNA, and it came from T cells, B-cell-depleted T cells, or PBMCs.

Trimming stripped 7 bases from V and 5 bases from J, with 8 bases between. Per the germline V gene, CDR1 is LNHDA and CDR2 is SQIVND (reference sequence). The CDR3 has 11 amino acids. Per the study methods: By means of reference gene primer amplification, nucleated cell counts were estimated. Sequenced by immunoSEQ multiplex PCR; TCRdb stores in-frame clones only, minus some. V, J and clone size derive from that table, while D and trimming were established from the DNA sequence. This table has roughly 290,000 clones, about 90% appearing once. The receptor was isolated from a woman younger than 45 who had recovered from COVID-19. The chain recombines TRBV19 with TRBJ1-2; D uncertain. The sequenced material came from peripheral blood. The CDR3 is CASNSGYGYTF. CDR3 coding DNA: TGTGCCAGTAATTCGGGGTATGGCTACACCTTC.